The rows below give T cell receptor beta chains drawn from one sample of a study of neurological immune-mediated disorders. TCRdb re-analysed the 5' RACE reads in MiXCR, keeping a single row per CDR3 protein. This sample has around 65,000 distinct CDR3 sequences; about 5.2% occur once, and the top ten carry roughly 5%. Source material: PBMCs. The receptor set was obtained from a human donor with multiple sclerosis. The donor label of this sample is uncertain. Each CDR3 is given without its conserved first and last residue. Fields, in order: CDR3 protein, V gene, clone size. Some rows have no size entry. The others give once, few or many, or a class for an expanded clone.

SASPWDLNTEAF | TRBV20-1 | many
ASSLRGVSDTQY | TRBV7-6 | many
ASSLSPGTSGDNEQF | TRBV27 | many
ASSFSAQATYEQY | TRBV9 | many
ASSDSPSTDTQY | TRBV5-1 | many
ASSGRTGFYGYT | TRBV2 | many
ASRRDGSYEQY | TRBV6-2/TRBV6-3 | many
ASSGQVTTDTQY | TRBV12-3/TRBV12-4 | many
ASSSQVYEQY | TRBV12-3/TRBV12-4 | many
ATSDWTNGYT | TRBV24-1 | many
ASSLTGQGLSYNEQF | TRBV5-1 | many
ASSEYGDRGLEAF | TRBV25-1 | many
ASTVAGGFYNEQF | TRBV5-1 | many
ASSLALAGVSTDTQY | TRBV5-6 | many
ASMPGAGANVLT | TRBV5-1 | many
ASSNNRGMGSYEQY | TRBV6-1 | .
SAEDRLSYNEQF | TRBV29-1 | many
ASSVGSRGLGTEAF | TRBV9 | many
ASSLSGDQPQH | TRBV5-1 | many
ASSRRTGDGYT | TRBV3-1 | many
ASRLASAGLTDTQY | TRBV4-1 | many
ASRGNASPGYT | TRBV6-6 | many
ASSLRQGLKDGYT | TRBV12-3/TRBV12-4 | many
ASSRTSYGYT | TRBV9 | many
SIRRGRADTQY | TRBV20-1 | many
SAPWEAEAF | TRBV20-1 | many
AAHDRRRGEQY | TRBV30 | once
ASSSNRDSPLH | TRBV27 | many
ASLRGGTDTQY | TRBV12-3/TRBV12-4 | many
ASSQFTGATFLGYT | TRBV14 | many
SASKRGTHNEQF | TRBV20-1 | many
ASSEAEEQF | TRBV6-1 | few
ASSQDFPLNSYEQY | TRBV3-1 | many
ASSAGNQETQY | TRBV7-8 | many
SARPGGINEKLF | TRBV20-1 | many
ASSLAGGADTQY | TRBV7-2 | many
SASTGPNTEAF | TRBV20-1 | many
ASSLARNNQGEKLF | TRBV5-1 | many
ASSFFNWGTDTYEQY | TRBV5-1 | many
ASSRLLVNEQF | TRBV6-2/TRBV6-3 | .
ASSQDSGATTEAF | TRBV4-2 | many
ASSFIGLAGGFAKNIQY | TRBV12-3/TRBV12-4 | .
ASSLVGMTEAF | TRBV5-1 | many
AITAGQISKDGYT | TRBV10-3 | many
ASSLPGHEKLF | TRBV5-6 | many